Listed below are T cell receptor beta chains from one sample, sequenced in a study of shared clonotypes between healthy human individuals. Using immunoSEQ multiplex PCR, the repertoire was profiled, and TCRdb retains in-frame clones only, with some absent. The table shows some 500,000 clones, with around 80% occurring only once. Source material: PBMCs. The source of these receptors is a woman in her thirties or forties in good health. Some clones in this sample may be carry-over from other donors' samples. Each CDR3 is given with its conserved first and last residue.

cdr3_aa v_call
CASSSQGANTEAFF TRBV18
CASSDNDGYTF TRBV2
CASSTGTDTQYF TRBV7-6
CASSLLGTMNTEAFF TRBV5-1
CASSFPARNQPQHF TRBV28
CASTSGGAGSENTIYF TRBV28
CASSYDRGLDEQYF TRBV6-6
CASNPLAGATYNEQFF TRBV28
CASSAMGPLQETQYF TRBV6-1
CASSLWSSGRDGKQYF TRBV7-2
CASSSPVGLAEPTQYF TRBV11-2
CAWKSPIIRGRTEAFF TRBV30
CARSPSTETYSNQPQHF TRBV5-3
CASSVSGREDEQYF TRBV7-9
CASSQDARGAGGYTF TRBV14
CASSLDRGPPGLAGALYEQYF TRBV2
CSARSSSYEQYF TRBV29-1
CASSPGGFPNEQYF TRBV7-2
CATSRGLAGDTDTQYF TRBV15
CASSRSGSYEQYF TRBV9
CASSSEPGASYEQYF TRBV6-1
CATSRTRTGVTGANVLTF TRBV15
CASSPLRNLAKNIQYF TRBV28
CASPLGRSNTGELFF TRBV6-1
CASSPRQGRPYGYTF TRBV7-2
CASSEAGTGNNEQFF TRBV11-3
CASSTRQGGEEKLFF TRBV28
CASSSWTGELFF TRBV7-9
CARRPLQGTGAKNIQYF TRBV27
CASRRTDEQYF TRBV28
CASSATLNPEQFF TRBV6-1
CASRSQGTGGHQPQHF TRBV19
CAWSVGLGTAGKTQYF TRBV30
CASRTGGDTEAFF TRBV19
CASRASGTGVSYEQYF TRBV2
CASTWASGTREQYF TRBV7-2
CASSESLAGQGPDTQYF TRBV6-1
CASSWGFGAETQYF TRBV9
CASTTGSDGYTF TRBV27
CASSDAGTGKETQYF TRBV10-1
CASSYLRHSYEQYF TRBV28
CASSPPTGENYGYTF TRBV28
CASSSSGANVLTF TRBV18
CASGSGRASGELFF TRBV7-6
CASSMLRQGGSYEQYF TRBV19
CASSPPGLAASGELFF TRBV18
CASSSDRGRVRGYTF TRBV7-2
CAIGAQTGNSNQPQHF TRBV10-3
CASSSGHLDVYEQYF TRBV28
CASRGASGGYNEQFF TRBV2
CATSSGGAEVLNTEAFF TRBV15
CASSREVAATGELFF TRBV5-4
CASRPTGVGNQPQHF TRBV27
CASSDRSTFGYGYEQYF TRBV19
CAWGTANQPQHF TRBV30